This record looks at one T cell receptor (beta chain) sequence and its context. Antigen: not known. The data are from a study of shared clonotypes between healthy human individuals. Across the study: With ages of 18 to 49, the donors were a couple of women and a few men. General study points: Naive CD4 clonotypes were shared across several donors at about 5%.

CD4+ cells underwent separation, giving CD45RA+ naive and CD45RA-negative memory subsets. Clones were sequenced by immunoSEQ multiplex PCR, and TCRdb holds only the in-frame ones, with some missing. The sample contains 2 million to 3 million clones, around nine tenths of which appear only once. The specimen sequenced was naive CD4+ T cells sorted from blood. Subset indicated: CD45RA+ positively selected. The sequence derives from a man aged 18 to 30 in good health.

CDR3 region: CASRLGQTRTEETQYF. The CDR3 DNA reads TGTGCAAGTCGCTTAGGCCAGACACGCACCGAAGAGACCCAGTACTTC. The chain is built from TRBV12-2 and TRBJ2-5; whether TRBD1, the table's D call, matches the DNA was not checked. TRBV12-2 is marked as a pseudogene. This CDR3 has 16 residues.